What follows are 20 T cell receptor beta chains derived from one specimen sequenced in a study of cytomegalovirus exposure and HLA in healthy donors (dated by TCRdb to about 2017). The library was obtained by the immunoSEQ multiplex PCR assay. For the multiplex PCR, a mixture combining 60 forward primers for TCR Vbeta segments and 13 reverse primers for TCR Jbeta segments was used. This immuneACCESS table, as held by TCRdb, lists in-frame sequences with V and J called but not all clones. Of the missing ones, under half trace to an unresolved V gene in checked studies; the others have no known cause. The sample's records list around 140,000 clones. The ten top clones hold approximately 2% of the sample. Sequencing used PBMCs. These receptors all stem from a woman aged 18-30 years in good health and CMV-seronegative.

This chain uses TRBV11-2 with TRBJ2-1, with TRBD2 matching over 8 bases. The V gene's germline CDR1 is SGHAT and CDR2 FQNNGV. This CDR3 contains 16 residues. V was clipped by 2 bases and J by 4 bases; unmatched bases: 7. The DNA of the CDR3 is TGTGCCAGCAGCTTACGTGCGAGCGGGAGATACAATGAGCAGTTCTTC. Translating gives CASSLRASGRYNEQFF.

The chain combines TRBV7-3 with TRBJ2-3; TRBD2 agrees at 9 bases. CDR3 length: 15 amino acids. V was clipped by 3 bases and J by 4 bases; unmatched bases: 5. Looked up from germline, CDR1 is SGHTA and CDR2 is FQGTGA. The CDR3: CASSLVSGSPDTQYF. The CDR3 DNA is TGTGCCAGCAGCTTGGTTAGCGGGAGCCCAGATACGCAGTATTTT.

The chain couples TRBV7-8 to TRBJ1-5, with TRBD1 identical over 10 bases. CDR1 SGHVS and CDR2 FQNEAQ come from the germline V gene. The ends lost 5 bases at V and 5 bases at J; junction bases unmatched: 9. The CDR3 runs 16 residues. In nucleotides, the CDR3 is TGTGCCAGCAGCCTATTCGGAGGACAGGGGGATCAGCCCCAGCATTTT. Translated: CASSLFGGQGDQPQHF.

The J gene is TRBJ1-1, the V gene TRBV19; D remains unclear. In germline, CDR1 is LNHDA, CDR2 SQIVND (reference sequence). The CDR3 totals 13 residues. V lost 2 bases and J 5 bases, leaving 9 bases between the germline ends. As DNA, the CDR3 is TGTGCCAGTAGTATAATTACGGGGACTGAAGCTTTCTTT. Encoded protein: CASSIITGTEAFF.

This chain joins TRBV11-2 and TRBJ2-3, with TRBD2 identical over 13 bases. The CDR3 length is 16 residues. The V and J ends lost 4 bases and 2 bases, in that order; junction bases with no gene match: 3. Germline values: CDR1 SGHAT, CDR2 FQNNGV. CDR3 in DNA: TGTGCCAGCAGCTCGGGGACTAGCGGGACCACAGATACGCAGTATTTT. Residues: CASSSGTSGTTDTQYF.

The chain is built from TRBV9 and TRBJ1-1; D is perhaps TRBD1 (6 bases). The V and J ends lost 4 bases and 6 bases respectively, with 13 bases between them. CDR3 length: 13 residues. Germline V gives CDR1 SGDLS, CDR2 YYNGEE. CDR3 protein: CASSPGDHAEAFF. The CDR3 DNA reads TGTGCCAGCAGCCCAGGGGACCACGCTGAAGCTTTCTTT.

The chain couples TRBV25-1 to TRBJ2-5, with D possibly TRBD1 on 5 matching bases. Trimming pared 3 bases from V and 4 bases from J, leaving 18 bases between. Germline CDR1 reads MGHDK; CDR2 reads SYGVNS. This CDR3 has 16 amino acids. The CDR3 coding sequence is TGTGCCAGCAGTGAGGGGCGCGTTGGGGCAGGAGAGACCCAGTACTTC. This codes for CASSEGRVGAGETQYF.

The rearrangement links TRBV7-8 to TRBJ2-7, with 8 positions matching TRBD2. The V and J ends lost 4 bases and 2 bases, in that order; junction bases with no gene match: 7. This CDR3 is 15 amino acids long. Germline V gene lookup returns CDR1 SGHVS and CDR2 FQNEAQ. CDR3 in amino acids: CASSYVAGITYEQYF. CDR3 coding DNA: TGTGCCAGCAGCTACGTAGCGGGGATTACCTACGAGCAGTACTTC.

V is TRBV7-8 and J is TRBJ2-7; the D gene is possibly TRBD2 (6 bases). CDR1 and CDR2 from the germline V gene are SGHVS and FQNEAQ. Trimming pared 5 bases from V and 6 bases from J, leaving 11 bases between. CDR3 size: 12 residues. This CDR3 is CASSLQGGEQYV. CDR3 nucleotides: TGTGCCAGCAGCCTCCAGGGAGGCGAGCAGTACGTC.

The gene calls are TRBV28 and TRBJ2-7; TRBD1 matches at 11 bases. Germline V CDR1 and CDR2: MDHEN, SYDVKM. Germline trimming cut 2 bases from V and 3 bases from J; bases unmatched to any gene: 3. The CDR3 is 15 residues long. CDR3 amino acids: CASSLPGQGGYEQYF. CDR3 in DNA: TGTGCCAGCAGTTTACCGGGACAGGGGGGCTACGAGCAGTACTTC.

The genes are TRBV1 and TRBJ2-3; the table's D call TRBD2 went unverified against the DNA. TRBV1 has pseudogene status. The CDR3 sequence is 15 residues long. In DNA form, the CDR3 reads TGCACCAGCAGCCCCCTGCGGGGAAGCACAGATACGCAGTATTTT. Translation: CTSSPLRGSTDTQYF.

The V call is TRBV6-5, the J call TRBJ2-5; maybe TRBD1 (5 bases). The assigned J gene may be wrong: the sequence end matches TRBJ2-7 better. Germline CDR1 MNHEY, CDR2 SVGAGI. The CDR3 loop spans 13 amino acids. CDR3 amino acids: CASSSDKTYEQYF. The CDR3 coding sequence is TGTGCCAGCAGCTCGGACAAGACCTACGAGCAGTACTTC.

The chain couples TRBV7-2 to TRBJ2-1; 11 bases align to TRBD2. V was pared by 5 bases and J by 7 bases, with 7 bases of the junction left unmatched. Germline V CDR1 and CDR2: SGHTA, FQGNSA. The CDR3 extends over 15 amino acids. This CDR3 reads CASSPLGTSGNEQFF. As DNA, the CDR3 is TGTGCCAGCAGCCCACTAGGGACTAGCGGAAATGAGCAGTTCTTC.

The chain employs TRBV7-9 and TRBJ2-2, with 7 bases aligning to TRBD2. The CDR3 is made up of 16 amino acids. J lost 4 bases, V lost 5 bases, and 10 bases had no gene match. CDR1 is SEHNR, CDR2 FQNEAQ, per germline (reference sequence). CDR3 loop: CASSPWGRESTGELFF. For the CDR3, the DNA is TGTGCCAGCAGCCCCTGGGGGAGGGAGAGCACCGGGGAGCTGTTTTTT.

The chain combines TRBV11-2 with TRBJ2-5, with D unresolved. Trimming removed 1 base from V and 1 base from J, with 7 bases in between. CDR1 is SGHAT, CDR2 FQNNGV, per germline. The CDR3 runs 14 residues. The DNA for the CDR3 is TGTGCCAGCAGCTTAGCGCCCAGCCAAGAGACCCAGTACTTC. Its translation: CASSLAPSQETQYF.

This chain uses TRBV5-4 with TRBJ2-3; 7 positions match TRBD2. The CDR3 contains 16 residues. V was clipped by 4 bases and J by 0 bases; unmatched bases: 8. Germline loops: CDR1 SGHNT, CDR2 YYREEE (reference sequence). CDR3 bases: TGTGCCAGCAGCCTCAGACTAGCAATGAGCACAGATACGCAGTATTTT. Encoded protein: CASSLRLAMSTDTQYF.

The J gene is TRBJ2-7, the V gene TRBV19, with 7 bases fitting TRBD1. The CDR3 is made up of 13 amino acids. Per the germline V gene, CDR1 is LNHDA and CDR2 is SQIVND (reference sequence). Trimming cost V 4 bases and J 3 bases; bases outside gene matches: 3. The chain's CDR3 is CASSTDRVYEQYF. CDR3 in DNA: TGTGCCAGTAGTACCGACAGGGTCTACGAGCAGTACTTC.

Worth noting for this clone: This sample also contains other DNA sequences that code for the same CDR3. J is TRBJ2-3 and V is TRBV7-3; the match to TRBD2 covers 8 bases. CDR1 and CDR2 from the germline V gene are SGHTA and FQGTGA. This CDR3 is built from 16 residues. The V gene end was trimmed by 5 bases and the J gene end by 4 bases; junction bases not matched to a gene: 11. CDR3 nucleotides: TGTGCCAGCAGCGCCCCCAGCGGGAGAATGTCAGATACGCAGTATTTT. The encoded protein is CASSAPSGRMSDTQYF.

The rearrangement joins TRBV6-5 to TRBJ2-5, with TRBD1 identical over 9 bases. Germline V gene data show CDR1 as MNHEY and CDR2 as SVGAGI. Trimming removed 6 bases from V and 2 bases from J; junction bases left unmatched: 7. The CDR3 length is 15 residues. Here the CDR3 DNA reads TGTGCCAGCAGAACTCCGGGACAGGGACAAGAGACCCAGTACTTC. This codes for CASRTPGQGQETQYF.

The chain carries TRBV7-9 and TRBJ2-7, with TRBD1 matching over 7 bases. V was pared by 1 base and J by 5 bases, with 11 bases of the junction left unmatched. The CDR3 has 16 amino acids. CDR1 SEHNR and CDR2 FQNEAQ come from the germline V gene (reference sequence). CDR3 protein: CASSLESPTGSHEQYF. The CDR3 DNA sequence: TGTGCCAGCAGCTTAGAGAGCCCGACAGGGTCCCACGAGCAGTACTTC.